This is a list of T cell receptor beta chains from one sample in a study of T cell responses to AZD1222 COVID-19 vaccine. Clones were sequenced by immunoSEQ multiplex PCR, and TCRdb holds only the in-frame ones, with some missing. Of roughly 130,000 clones listed, roughly nine tenths are singletons. The sample consisted of peripheral blood, taken on day 0 of AZD1222 vaccination. The receptors were sampled from an adult in good health. Each CDR3 is given with its conserved first and last residue. Fields, in order: clone size, J gene, V gene, D gene, CDR3 DNA, CDR3 protein. D genes are given only for firm matches. The size of a clone is reported for some rows only, either as once, few or many, or as a class for expanded clones.

NA,TRBJ1-2,TRBV2,TRBD1,TGTGCCAGCACCTGGATGGGACAGGACTATGGCTACACCTTC,CASTWMGQDYGYTF
NA,TRBJ1-4,TRBV7-9,NA,TGTGCCGGGCAGAGTCGCCCGGGGGGTGAAAAACTGTTTTTT,CAGQSRPGGEKLFF
NA,TRBJ1-2,TRBV23-1,NA,TGCGCCAGCATAGGGGAACCTATTGGGTACGCCGGCGGCTACACCTTC,CASIGEPIGYAGGYTF
NA,TRBJ1-5,TRBV24-1,NA,TGTGCCACCAGTCGGGGGGGCAATCAGCCCCAGCATTTT,CATSRGGNQPQHF
NA,TRBJ2-1,TRBV9,TRBD1,TGTGCCAGCAGCGCCCGAACAGGGGCCCATGGCTACAATGAGCAGTTCTTC,CASSARTGAHGYNEQFF
NA,TRBJ1-3,TRBV27,NA,TGTGCCAGCAGTTCTCAGGGAATCTCTGGAAACACCATATATTTT,CASSSQGISGNTIYF
NA,TRBJ1-2,TRBV10-2,NA,TGCGCCAGCAGTGTAGGCAGGGGAACCGTCTATGGCTACACCTTC,CASSVGRGTVYGYTF
NA,TRBJ2-7,TRBV6-5,NA,TGTGCCAGCGCAATAGGACTAAGCTCCTACGAGCAGTACTTC,CASAIGLSSYEQYF
NA,TRBJ2-2,TRBV7-6,NA,TGTGCCAGCAGCTTAGCCCCGTCAGGGGGGTTCGGGGAGCTGTTTTTT,CASSLAPSGGFGELFF
NA,TRBJ2-1,TRBV2,TRBD2,TGTGCCAGCAATGGCGGGAGCTCCTACAATGAGCAGTTCTTC,CASNGGSSYNEQFF
NA,TRBJ1-1,TRBV19,NA,TGTGCCAGTATGTTGGGGAACACTGAAGCTTTCTTT,CASMLGNTEAFF
NA,TRBJ2-2,TRBV7-6,NA,TGTGCCAGCAGCTTCGGTGGTAGGCAGGGCCCCACCGGGGAGCTGTTTTTT,CASSFGGRQGPTGELFF
NA,TRBJ1-6,TRBV27,NA,TGTGCCAGCAGTCCGTCAACAGGGAGGAATTCACCCCTCCACTTT,CASSPSTGRNSPLHF
once,TRBJ2-7,TRBV5-4,NA,TGTGCCAGCAGCCCTCTGGGCGGAGTCTACGAGCAGTACTTC,CASSPLGGVYEQYF
NA,TRBJ2-1,TRBV5-6,NA,TGTGCCAGCAGCCCTGACGACTCGAATGAGCAGTTCTTC,CASSPDDSNEQFF
NA,TRBJ2-5,TRBV7-8,TRBD2,TGTGCCAGCAGCCTCACTAGCGGGAGGTTAGAGACCCAGTACTTC,CASSLTSGRLETQYF
NA,TRBJ2-7,TRBV14,TRBD1,TGTGCCAGCAGCCAGTTGGACAGGGCGGTTGGCTACGAGCAGTACTTC,CASSQLDRAVGYEQYF
NA,TRBJ2-7,TRBV27,NA,TGTGCCAGCAGTTTATTCTCCGGGACGCCATACGAGCAGTACTTC,CASSLFSGTPYEQYF